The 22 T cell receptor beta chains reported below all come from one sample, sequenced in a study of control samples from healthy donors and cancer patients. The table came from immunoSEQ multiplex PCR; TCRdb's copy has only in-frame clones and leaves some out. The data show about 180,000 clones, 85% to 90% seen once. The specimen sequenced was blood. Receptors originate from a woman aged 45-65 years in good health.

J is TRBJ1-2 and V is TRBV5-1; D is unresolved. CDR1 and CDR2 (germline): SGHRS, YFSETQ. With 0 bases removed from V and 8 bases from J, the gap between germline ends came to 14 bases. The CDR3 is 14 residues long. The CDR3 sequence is CASSLDGPMWGYTF. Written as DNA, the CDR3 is TGCGCCAGCAGCTTGGACGGCCCTATGTGGGGCTACACCTTC.

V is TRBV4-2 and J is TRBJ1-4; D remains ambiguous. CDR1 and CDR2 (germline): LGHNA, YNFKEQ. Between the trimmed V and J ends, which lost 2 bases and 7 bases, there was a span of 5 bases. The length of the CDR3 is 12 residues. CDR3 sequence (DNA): TGTGCCAGCAGCCAACGGAGTGAAAAACTGTTTTTT. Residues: CASSQRSEKLFF.

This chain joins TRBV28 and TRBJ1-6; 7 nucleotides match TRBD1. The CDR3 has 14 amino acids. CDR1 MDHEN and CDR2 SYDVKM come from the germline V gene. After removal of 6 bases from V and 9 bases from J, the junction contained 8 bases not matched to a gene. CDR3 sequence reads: CASSAPHRGSPLHF. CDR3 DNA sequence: TGTGCCAGCAGCGCACCCCACAGGGGTTCACCCCTCCACTTT.

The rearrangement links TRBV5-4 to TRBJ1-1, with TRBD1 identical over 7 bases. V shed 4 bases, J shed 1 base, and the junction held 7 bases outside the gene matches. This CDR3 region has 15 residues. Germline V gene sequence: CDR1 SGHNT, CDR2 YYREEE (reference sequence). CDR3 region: CASSMDRTTNTEAFF. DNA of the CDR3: TGTGCCAGCAGCATGGACAGGACGACGAACACTGAAGCTTTCTTT.

CDR3 protein: CASSTTGDYGYTF. DNA for the CDR3: TGTGCCAGCTCAACAACGGGGGACTATGGCTACACCTTC. The rearrangement joins TRBV18 to TRBJ1-2; D is perhaps TRBD1 (5 bases). Germline-derived CDR1 and CDR2 are KGHSH and LQKENI. CDR3 size: 13 residues. Trimming removed 5 bases at V and 3 bases at J, with 10 bases between.

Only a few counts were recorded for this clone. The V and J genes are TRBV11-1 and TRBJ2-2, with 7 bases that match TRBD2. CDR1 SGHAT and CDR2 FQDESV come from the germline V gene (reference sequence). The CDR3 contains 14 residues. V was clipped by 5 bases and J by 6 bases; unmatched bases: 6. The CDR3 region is CASSQEAGAGELFF. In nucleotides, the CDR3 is TGTGCCAGCAGCCAGGAGGCGGGGGCCGGGGAGCTGTTTTTT.

As DNA, the CDR3 is TGTGCCAGCAGTTACTCCACAGAAGCCTATGGCTACACCTTC. This gives the protein CASSYSTEAYGYTF. The chain links TRBV6-2 or TRBV6-3 to TRBJ1-2; D uncertain. The CDR3 consists of 14 residues. V lost 0 bases and J lost 4, with 9 bases in between. Germline loops: CDR1 MNHEY, CDR2 SVGEGT.

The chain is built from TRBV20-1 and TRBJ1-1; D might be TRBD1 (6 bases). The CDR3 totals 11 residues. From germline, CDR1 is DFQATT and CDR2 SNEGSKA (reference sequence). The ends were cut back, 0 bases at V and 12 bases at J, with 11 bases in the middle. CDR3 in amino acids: CSARDPDRTFF. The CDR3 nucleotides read TGCAGTGCTAGAGACCCGGACAGAACTTTCTTT.

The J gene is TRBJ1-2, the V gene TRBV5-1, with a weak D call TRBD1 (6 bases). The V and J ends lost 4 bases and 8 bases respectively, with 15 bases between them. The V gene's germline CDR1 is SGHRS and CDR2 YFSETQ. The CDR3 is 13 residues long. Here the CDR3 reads CASSGEQGSGYTF. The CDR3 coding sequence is TGCGCCAGCAGCGGAGAACAGGGCAGCGGCTACACCTTC.

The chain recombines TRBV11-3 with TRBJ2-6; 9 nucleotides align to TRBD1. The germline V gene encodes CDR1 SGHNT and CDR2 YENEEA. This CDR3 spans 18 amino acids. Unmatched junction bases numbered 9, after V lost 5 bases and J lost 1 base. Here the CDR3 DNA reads TGTGCCAGCAGCGCTGGCGGGACAGGGAGTTCTGGGGCCAACGTCCTGACTTTC. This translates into CASSAGGTGSSGANVLTF.

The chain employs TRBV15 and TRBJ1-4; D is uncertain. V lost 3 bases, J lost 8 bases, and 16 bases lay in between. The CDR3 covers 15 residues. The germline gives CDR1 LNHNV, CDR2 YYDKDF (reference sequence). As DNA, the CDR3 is TGTGCCACCAGCAGGGAGGGTTCGGTAGGAGAAAAACTGTTTTTT. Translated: CATSREGSVGEKLFF.

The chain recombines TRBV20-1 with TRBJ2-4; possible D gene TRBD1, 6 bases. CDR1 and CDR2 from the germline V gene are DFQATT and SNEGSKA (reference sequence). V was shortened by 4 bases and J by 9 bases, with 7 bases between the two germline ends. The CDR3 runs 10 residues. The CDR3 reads CSAMGAIQYF. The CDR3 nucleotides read TGCAGTGCTATGGGGGCCATTCAGTACTTC.

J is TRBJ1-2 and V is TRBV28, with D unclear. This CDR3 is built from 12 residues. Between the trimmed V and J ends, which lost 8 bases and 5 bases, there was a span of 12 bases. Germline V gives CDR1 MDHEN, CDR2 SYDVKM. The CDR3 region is CASSVEGYGYTF. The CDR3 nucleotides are TGTGCCAGCTCGGTGGAGGGTTATGGCTACACCTTC.

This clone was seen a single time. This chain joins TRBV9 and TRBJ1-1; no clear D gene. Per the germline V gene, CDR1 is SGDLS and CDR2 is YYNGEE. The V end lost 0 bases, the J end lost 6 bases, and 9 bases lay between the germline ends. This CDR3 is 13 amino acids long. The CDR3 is CASSVGGLAEAFF. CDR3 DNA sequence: TGTGCCAGCAGCGTAGGAGGGTTGGCTGAAGCTTTCTTT.

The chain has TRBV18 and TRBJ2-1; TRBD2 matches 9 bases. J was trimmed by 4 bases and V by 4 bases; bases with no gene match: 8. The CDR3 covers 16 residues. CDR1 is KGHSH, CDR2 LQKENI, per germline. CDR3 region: CASSLSAGGEYNEQFF. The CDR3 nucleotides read TGTGCCAGCTCACTCTCAGCGGGGGGCGAGTACAATGAGCAGTTCTTC.

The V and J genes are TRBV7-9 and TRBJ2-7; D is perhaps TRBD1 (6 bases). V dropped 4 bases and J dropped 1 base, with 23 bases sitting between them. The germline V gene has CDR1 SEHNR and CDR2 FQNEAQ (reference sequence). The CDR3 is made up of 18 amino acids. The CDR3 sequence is CASSSPANRAFGSYEQYF. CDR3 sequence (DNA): TGTGCCAGCAGCTCTCCGGCTAACAGGGCCTTCGGGTCCTACGAGCAGTACTTC.

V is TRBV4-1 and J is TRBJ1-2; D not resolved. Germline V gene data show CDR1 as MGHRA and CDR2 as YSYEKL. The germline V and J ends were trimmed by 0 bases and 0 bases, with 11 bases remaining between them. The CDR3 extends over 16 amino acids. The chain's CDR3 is CASSQEWAGSNYGYTF. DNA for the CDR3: TGCGCCAGCAGCCAAGAATGGGCAGGATCTAACTATGGCTACACCTTC.

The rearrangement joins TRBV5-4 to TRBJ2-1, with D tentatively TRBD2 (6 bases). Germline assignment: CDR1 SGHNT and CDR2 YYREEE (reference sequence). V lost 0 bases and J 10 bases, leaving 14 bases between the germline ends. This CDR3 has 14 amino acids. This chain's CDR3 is CASSLGGTSKEQFF. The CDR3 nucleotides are TGTGCCAGCAGCTTGGGCGGGACTTCCAAGGAGCAGTTCTTC.

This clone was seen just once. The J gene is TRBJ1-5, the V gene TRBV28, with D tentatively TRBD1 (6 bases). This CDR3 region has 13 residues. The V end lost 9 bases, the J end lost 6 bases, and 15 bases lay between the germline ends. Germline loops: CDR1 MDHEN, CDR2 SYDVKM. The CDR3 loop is CASSGQISQPQHF. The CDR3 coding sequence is TGTGCCAGTAGTGGACAGATTTCTCAGCCCCAGCATTTT.

The CDR3 loop reads CASSLGLAGADEQYF. CDR3 nucleotides: TGTGCCAGCAGTTTAGGACTAGCGGGAGCTGACGAGCAGTACTTC. This chain connects TRBV27 to TRBJ2-7; 13 bases match TRBD2. The germline V gene has CDR1 MNHEY and CDR2 SMNVEV (reference sequence). This CDR3 contains 15 residues. The ends lost 2 bases at V and 5 bases at J; junction bases unmatched: 3.

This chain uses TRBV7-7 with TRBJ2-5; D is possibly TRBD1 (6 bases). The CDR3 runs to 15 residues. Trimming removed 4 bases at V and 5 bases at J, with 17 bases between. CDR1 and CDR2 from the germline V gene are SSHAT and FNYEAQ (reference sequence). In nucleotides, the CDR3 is TGTGCCAGCAGCTCCGGCGGTGGGGGCGTTGAGACCCAGTACTTC. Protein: CASSSGGGGVETQYF.

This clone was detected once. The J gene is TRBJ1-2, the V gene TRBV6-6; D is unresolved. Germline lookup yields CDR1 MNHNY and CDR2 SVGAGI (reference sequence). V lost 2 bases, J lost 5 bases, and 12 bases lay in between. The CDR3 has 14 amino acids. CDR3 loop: CASSYPDKDYGYTF. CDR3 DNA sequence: TGTGCCAGCAGTTACCCTGACAAAGATTATGGCTACACCTTC.